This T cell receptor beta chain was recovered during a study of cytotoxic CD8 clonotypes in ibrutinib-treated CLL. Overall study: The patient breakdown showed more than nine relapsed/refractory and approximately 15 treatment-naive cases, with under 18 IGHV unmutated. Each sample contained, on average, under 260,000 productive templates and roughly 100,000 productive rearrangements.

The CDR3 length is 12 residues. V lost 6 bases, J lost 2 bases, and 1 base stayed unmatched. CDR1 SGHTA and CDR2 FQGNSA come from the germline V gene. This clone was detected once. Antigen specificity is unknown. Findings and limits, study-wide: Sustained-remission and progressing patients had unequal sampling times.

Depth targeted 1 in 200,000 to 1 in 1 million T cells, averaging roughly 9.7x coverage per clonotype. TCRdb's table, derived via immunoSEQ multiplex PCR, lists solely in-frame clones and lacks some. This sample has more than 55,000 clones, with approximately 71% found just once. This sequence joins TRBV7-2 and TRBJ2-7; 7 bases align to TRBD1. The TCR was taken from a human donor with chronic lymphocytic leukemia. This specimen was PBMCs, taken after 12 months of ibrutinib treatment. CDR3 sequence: CASRGQTYEQYF. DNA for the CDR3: TGTGCCAGCAGGGGACAGACCTACGAGCAGTACTTC.